The 27 T cell receptor beta chains in this list originate from one sample, sequenced in a study of T-cell memory formation after mild COVID-19. TCRdb re-derived calls from the 5' RACE reads in MiXCR, one entry per CDR3 protein. Of 530,000 or so distinct CDR3 sequences in the sample, roughly a sixth are singletons; the top ten hold less than 10%. The sequenced sample consisted of PBMCs or a T cell subset sorted from them (not recorded which). The receptors here all came from an adult woman who had mild COVID-19 (a few samples of this study predate the infection). Cell type and time point are not known.

In this sample, this clonotype turned up a few times. The chain employs TRBV20-1 and TRBJ2-1; D gene unclear. The CDR3 sequence is 16 residues long. Trimming took off 1 base at V and 6 bases at J, with 19 bases between the two ends. Germline V CDR1 and CDR2: DFQATT, SNEGSKA (reference sequence). The DNA for the CDR3 is TGCAGTGCTAGAGGGGCCCTGCTTGGGGTTTCCAATGAGCAGTTCTTC. This gives the protein CSARGALLGVSNEQFF.

This clonotype was counted many times. The chain employs TRBV7-3 and TRBJ2-3, with D possibly TRBD2 on 5 matching bases. Germline lookup yields CDR1 SGHTA and CDR2 FQGTGA. The germline V and J ends were trimmed by 0 bases and 6 bases, with 13 bases remaining between them. The CDR3 extends over 15 amino acids. This CDR3 reads CASSLTPLVADTQYF. CDR3 coding DNA: TGTGCCAGCAGCTTAACCCCCCTCGTAGCGGATACGCAGTATTTT. The complete variable domain, with remaining parts taken from reference TRBV7-3 and TRBJ2-3, reads GAGVSQTPSNKVTEKGKYVELRCDPISGHTALYWYRQSLGQGPEFLIYFQGTGAADDSGLPNDRFFAVRPEGSVSTLKIQRTERGDSAVYLCASSLTPLVADTQYFGPGTRLTVL.

This clonotype was seen many times. The chain combines TRBV7-6 with TRBJ2-1, with 10 bases identical to TRBD2. Germline V gene lookup returns CDR1 SGHVS and CDR2 FNYEAQ. The CDR3 totals 16 residues. Trimming cost V 0 bases and J 7 bases; bases outside gene matches: 6. The CDR3 bases are TGTGCCAGCAGCTTAGCTACTAGCGGGATAAGGAATGAGCAGTTCTTC. It specifies CASSLATSGIRNEQFF.

This clonotype has only a few counts. The rearrangement joins TRBV4-1 to TRBJ2-2; D uncertain. The V end was cut by 0 bases, the J end by 7 bases, with 3 bases between. Looked up from germline, CDR1 is MGHRA and CDR2 is YSYEKL. This CDR3 is 12 amino acids long. The CDR3, as DNA: TGCGCCAGCAGCCAAGAGAACGGGGAGCTGTTTTTT. Its translation: CASSQENGELFF.

The rearrangement links TRBV7-8 to TRBJ1-2; 7 bases are a match to TRBD1. In germline, CDR1 is SGHVS, CDR2 FQNEAQ. The CDR3 runs to 14 residues. The V and J ends lost 5 bases and 3 bases, in that order; junction bases with no gene match: 6. CDR3 in amino acids: CASSRQTGDYGYTF. The CDR3 DNA reads as TGTGCCAGCAGCCGACAAACAGGGGACTATGGCTACACCTTC.

This clonotype occurred a few times. The CDR3 DNA sequence: TGTGCCAGCAGCTTGACCGGCGCCGGGGGGACAGGCTCTGGAAACACCATATATTTT. Protein sequence: CASSLTGAGGTGSGNTIYF. The chain links TRBV5-5 to TRBJ1-3; 8 nucleotides agree with TRBD1. V lost 1 base to trimming and J lost 0 bases; unmatched junction nucleotides: 12. CDR1 is SGHKS and CDR2 is YYEKEE in the germline V gene (reference sequence). This CDR3 has 19 amino acids.

This clonotype has only a few counts. The chain joins TRBV6-5 to TRBJ2-5, with D maybe TRBD2 (5 bases). CDR1 MNHEY and CDR2 SVGAGI come from the germline V gene. The CDR3 is 14 residues long. V was shortened by 8 bases and J by 5 bases, with 18 bases between the two germline ends. The CDR3 DNA follows: TGTGCCAGCGGGCCCTGGAGCGGTGGGGAGACCCAGTACTTC. Translation gives CASGPWSGGETQYF.

In its sample, this clonotype was seen a few times. The genes are TRBV12-3 or TRBV12-4 and TRBJ1-5; D gene uncertain. The ends were cut back, 4 bases at V and 3 bases at J, with 13 bases in the middle. The CDR3 length is 15 residues. The CDR3 DNA sequence: TGTGCCAGCAGTTATCATTCCGCCCCCAATCAGCCCCAGCATTTT. This encodes CASSYHSAPNQPQHF.

The J gene is TRBJ1-3, the V gene TRBV12-3 or TRBV12-4; no firm D call. CDR3 length: 14 residues. Trimming removed 3 bases from V and 4 bases from J, with 10 bases in between. CDR3 DNA sequence: TGTGCCAGCAGTTTCAAGGGTTCCGGAAACACCATATATTTT. Translating gives CASSFKGSGNTIYF.

This sequence joins TRBV7-8 and TRBJ2-3; TRBD2 aligns across 7 bases. With V trimmed by 1 base and J by 4 bases, 14 bases remained unmatched. Germline loops: CDR1 SGHVS, CDR2 FQNEAQ. The CDR3 has 18 amino acids. This CDR3 reads CASSLVVGGVERADTQYF. CDR3 bases: TGTGCCAGCAGCTTAGTGGTGGGAGGGGTGGAAAGGGCAGATACGCAGTATTTT.

The chain has TRBV25-1 and TRBJ2-7; D remains ambiguous. This CDR3 is built from 15 residues. CDR1 is MGHDK, CDR2 SYGVNS, per germline. Deletions cut 1 base from V and 0 bases from J, with 10 bases between. The CDR3 reads CASSESGTSSYEQYF. The CDR3 DNA sequence: TGTGCCAGCAGTGAATCGGGCACCTCCTCCTACGAGCAGTACTTC.

The J gene is TRBJ2-7, the V gene TRBV3-1; 8 nucleotides align to TRBD2. Looked up from germline, CDR1 is LGHDT and CDR2 is YNNKEL (reference sequence). V gave up 4 bases and J gave up 3 bases; unmatched junction bases: 11. The CDR3 totals 16 residues. The CDR3 reads CASSPRPLTSGYEQYF. CDR3 DNA: TGTGCCAGCAGCCCAAGACCCTTAACTAGCGGCTACGAGCAGTACTTC.

J is TRBJ1-5 and V is TRBV7-9, with no clear D. The CDR3 has 13 amino acids. Germline V CDR1 and CDR2: SEHNR, FQNEAQ (reference sequence). The germline V and J ends were trimmed by 6 bases and 3 bases, with 9 bases remaining between them. The CDR3 nucleotides are TGTGCCAGCAGTGGAGGTTTCAATCAGCCCCAGCATTTT. Its protein product is CASSGGFNQPQHF.

The chain couples TRBV4-1 to TRBJ2-2; 7 nucleotides align to TRBD1. Germline trimming cut 1 base from V and 7 bases from J; bases unmatched to any gene: 9. CDR1 is MGHRA, CDR2 YSYEKL, per germline. This CDR3 is built from 16 residues. The CDR3 bases are TGCGCCAGCAGCCAAGGACGGACAGGCCGAGTCGGGGAGCTGTTTTTT. It yields the protein CASSQGRTGRVGELFF.

This clonotype was counted many times. The rearrangement uses TRBV7-2 and TRBJ2-1; 13 positions match TRBD2. The CDR3 totals 19 residues. V was clipped by 6 bases and J by 4 bases; unmatched bases: 15. CDR1 is SGHTA and CDR2 is FQGNSA in the germline V gene. The CDR3 DNA sequence: TGTGCCAGCAGTCAGTTCTCCGGGACTAGCGGGACTAGATACAATGAGCAGTTCTTC. Translation: CASSQFSGTSGTRYNEQFF. Based on the CDR3 plus reference TRBV7-2 and TRBJ2-1, the full variable domain is GAGVSQSPSNKVTEKGKDVELRCDPISGHTALYWYRQSLGQGLEFLIYFQGNSAPDKSGLPSDRFSAERTGGSVSTLTIQRTQQEDSAVYLCASSQFSGTSGTRYNEQFFGPGTRLTVL.

This clonotype has more than one count but fewer than ten. The chain joins TRBV24-1 to TRBJ2-2; D gene uncertain. Germline V gives CDR1 KGHDR, CDR2 SFDVKD. The CDR3 is made up of 17 amino acids. With 2 bases removed from V and 1 base from J, the gap between germline ends came to 13 bases. The CDR3 is CATSDSLMTLNTGELFF. CDR3 coding DNA: TGTGCCACCAGTGATTCCCTTATGACCTTGAACACCGGGGAGCTGTTTTTT.

There are a few counts of this clonotype. This chain uses TRBV6-6 with TRBJ1-1; the D gene is possibly TRBD1 (6 bases). This CDR3 has 13 amino acids. Trimming took 7 bases from V and 5 from J, leaving 14 bases between them. Germline-derived CDR1 and CDR2 are MNHNY and SVGAGI (reference sequence). The CDR3 protein is CASISRGGTEAFF. The CDR3 nucleotides read TGTGCCAGCATTTCAAGGGGGGGGACTGAAGCTTTCTTT.

In this sample, this clonotype turned up many times. This chain connects TRBV15 to TRBJ2-5; D gene uncertain. CDR1 is LNHNV, CDR2 YYDKDF, per germline (reference sequence). The V end was cut by 0 bases, the J end by 2 bases, with 10 bases between. This CDR3 is built from 15 residues. This chain's CDR3 is CATSRDPGQQETQYF. The CDR3 DNA is TGTGCCACCAGCAGAGACCCGGGTCAGCAAGAGACCCAGTACTTC.

This clonotype was seen more than once but under ten times. This chain joins TRBV6-5 and TRBJ2-2; TRBD2 aligns across 8 bases. This CDR3 is 15 amino acids long. J gave up 1 base and V 2 bases, and 0 bases lay outside the gene matches. Germline V CDR1 and CDR2: MNHEY, SVGAGI. Written as DNA, the CDR3 is TGTGCCAGCAGTTACGGGACTAGGAACACCGGGGAGCTGTTTTTT. The encoded protein is CASSYGTRNTGELFF.

In this sample, this clonotype turned up once. V gene TRBV3-1 combines with J gene TRBJ1-1; possible D gene TRBD1, 6 bases. Germline V CDR1 and CDR2: LGHDT, YNNKEL (reference sequence). The ends were cut back, 2 bases at V and 1 base at J, with 8 bases in the middle. This CDR3 region has 14 residues. The CDR3 sequence is CASSQQQGNTEAFF. The CDR3 DNA reads TGTGCCAGCAGCCAACAACAGGGGAACACTGAAGCTTTCTTT.

In this sample, this clonotype turned up a few times. This chain links TRBV11-2 with TRBJ1-1; D is undetermined. The CDR3 covers 15 residues. The V and J ends lost 1 base and 0 bases respectively, with 9 bases between them. Germline V gene data show CDR1 as SGHAT and CDR2 as FQNNGV. The CDR3 DNA is TGTGCCAGCAGCTTAGGGTTCGGACTGAACACTGAAGCTTTCTTT. It is translated as CASSLGFGLNTEAFF. Together with reference TRBV11-2 and TRBJ1-1, the CDR3 gives the full variable domain: EAGVAQSPRYKIIEKRQSVAFWCNPISGHATLYWYQQILGQGPKLLIQFQNNGVVDDSQLPKDRFSAERLKGVDSTLKIQPAKLEDSAVYLCASSLGFGLNTEAFFGQGTRLTVV.

This clonotype turned up a few times. The chain uses TRBV12-3 or TRBV12-4 and TRBJ2-4; 9 positions agree with TRBD2. Germline trimming cut 5 bases from V and 3 bases from J; bases unmatched to any gene: 8. CDR3 size: 16 residues. The CDR3 sequence: CASSQRGGAGKNIQYF. The CDR3 nucleotides read TGTGCCAGCAGTCAACGCGGGGGGGCCGGCAAAAACATTCAGTACTTC.

This clonotype was seen ten or more times. The chain has TRBV7-2 and TRBJ2-2; possibly TRBD2 for D (6 bases). The CDR3 sequence is 16 residues long. The V end lost 2 bases, the J end lost 5 bases, and 15 bases lay between the germline ends. Germline V gene data show CDR1 as SGHTA and CDR2 as FQGNSA. The CDR3 spells CASSLKIPGRTGELFF. DNA for the CDR3: TGTGCCAGCAGCTTAAAAATTCCAGGGAGGACCGGGGAGCTGTTTTTT. The full variable domain, its missing parts supplied by reference TRBV7-2 and TRBJ2-2, is GAGVSQSPSNKVTEKGKDVELRCDPISGHTALYWYRQSLGQGLEFLIYFQGNSAPDKSGLPSDRFSAERTGGSVSTLTIQRTQQEDSAVYLCASSLKIPGRTGELFFGEGSRLTVL.

This clonotype was seen a few times. The junction and the germline gene differ at one end; a read error may be behind it. This chain connects TRBV7-7 to TRBJ2-1; D is undetermined. Per germline, CDR1 SSHAT and CDR2 FNYEAQ (reference sequence). This CDR3 region has 15 residues. The CDR3 coding sequence is TGTGCTAGCAGCGTAGGGTGGAGCTCCTACAATGAGCAGTTCTTC. This gives the protein CASSVGWSSYNEQFF.

A few counts support this clonotype. This rearrangement joins TRBV20-1 to TRBJ2-3; D possibly corresponds to TRBD1 (6 bases). This CDR3 contains 14 residues. Germline V gives CDR1 DFQATT, CDR2 SNEGSKA (reference sequence). The V end was cut by 0 bases, the J end by 2 bases, with 9 bases between. DNA of the CDR3: TGCAGTGCTAGAGATGGACAGATCACAGATACGCAGTATTTT. This codes for CSARDGQITDTQYF.

The genes are TRBV19 and TRBJ2-3; 10 bases align to TRBD1. Germline values: CDR1 LNHDA, CDR2 SQIVND (reference sequence). This CDR3 region has 13 residues. V was clipped by 3 bases and J by 9 bases; unmatched bases: 3. CDR3 nucleotide sequence: TGTGCCAGTAGTATCGCGGGACAGGGGACGCAGTATTTT. Translating gives CASSIAGQGTQYF.

This clonotype was counted ten times or more. This chain links TRBV5-1 with TRBJ1-1; D is uncertain. Germline lookup yields CDR1 SGHRS and CDR2 YFSETQ. This CDR3 contains 12 residues. V was pared by 0 bases and J by 11 bases, with 11 bases between. CDR3: CASSLVYGEAFF. CDR3 DNA sequence: TGCGCCAGCAGCTTGGTATATGGGGAGGCTTTCTTT.